Listed below are T cell receptor beta chains from one sample, sequenced in a study of cytomegalovirus exposure and HLA in healthy donors. The data were produced by immunoSEQ multiplex PCR, yet TCRdb's version contains in-frame clones alone and is incomplete. The sample gives around 110,000 clones, 50% to 70% of which show up once; 7.5% to 9.5% is in the top ten. The sequenced material came from PBMCs. The origin of the receptors is a woman between 35 and 50 years old in good health and CMV-seropositive. The CDR3 runs from the conserved cysteine through the conserved F or W. The order of the fields is CDR3 DNA, CDR3 protein, D gene, V gene, J gene, clone size. A D gene is named only where the DNA matches it firmly. Clone size appears in some rows only: once, few, many, or a class for an expanded clone.

TGTGCCAGCAGTTTCGGACAGGGGTATGGCTACACCTTC	CASSFGQGYGYTF	TRBD1	TRBV27	TRBJ1-2	-
TGTGCCTGGAGTGTCGGGGGTACTAATGAAAAACTGTTTTTT	CAWSVGGTNEKLFF	-	TRBV30	TRBJ1-4	-
TGTGCCAGCAGTTGGGGCCTGAACACTGAAGCTTTCTTT	CASSWGLNTEAFF	-	TRBV28	TRBJ1-1	-
TGTGCCAGCAGCCAAGATCCCAGCGGATTTGCCTACGAGCAGTACTTC	CASSQDPSGFAYEQYF	-	TRBV14	TRBJ2-7	-
TGTGCCAGCAGCAGAGACAGGGGGAGGATTGCGTACACTGAAGCTTTCTTT	CASSRDRGRIAYTEAFF	TRBD1	TRBV5-6	TRBJ1-1	few
TGTGCCAGCAGTGGGGAGACAGGAAACACCGGGGAGCTGTTTTTT	CASSGETGNTGELFF	-	TRBV2	TRBJ2-2	-
TGTGCCAGCAGTGAAAGCAGGGGGGTCGGAGGCTACACCTTC	CASSESRGVGGYTF	TRBD1	TRBV6-4	TRBJ1-2	-
TGTGCCAGTAGAAAGAGAGGGACAGCTGGGGATTACGAGCAGTACTTC	CASRKRGTAGDYEQYF	TRBD1	TRBV19	TRBJ2-7	few
TGTGCCAGCAGTGCTCAGGGGTCGGAGACCCAGTACTTC	CASSAQGSETQYF	-	TRBV28	TRBJ2-5	-
TGCGCCAGCAGCCCCTCCAGGACAGGGTTTCAGCAGTTCTTC	CASSPSRTGFQQFF	TRBD1	TRBV4-3	TRBJ2-1	few
TGCGCCAGCAGCTTATACTCGGACACGCATGATCGCTACGAGCAGTACTTC	CASSLYSDTHDRYEQYF	-	TRBV5-1	TRBJ2-7	-
TGTGCCAGCAGTTTCAGGGACAGGTGGAACTATGGCTACACCTTC	CASSFRDRWNYGYTF	TRBD1	TRBV28	TRBJ1-2	-
TGTGCCAGCAGTTACACAGGGTGGGGCACTGAAGCTTTCTTT	CASSYTGWGTEAFF	-	TRBV27	TRBJ1-1	-
TGCAGCGCCGGCATGGTAGCGGCCACAGATACGCAGTATTTT	CSAGMVAATDTQYF	-	TRBV29-1	TRBJ2-3	few
TGTGCCACGAGCCGGGGATCCTACGAGCAGTACTTC	CATSRGSYEQYF	-	TRBV19	TRBJ2-7	few
TGTGCCAGTAGTGAAGAGGACAGCCTCTATGGCTACACCTTC	CASSEEDSLYGYTF	-	TRBV19	TRBJ1-2	-
TGCGCCAGCAGCTATACCGGGACTTCGGAAGAGACCCAGTACTTC	CASSYTGTSEETQYF	-	TRBV5-1	TRBJ2-5	-
TGCAGCGGGTCCACAGGGCCCAATCAGCCCCAGCATTTT	CSGSTGPNQPQHF	-	TRBV29-1	TRBJ1-5	few
TGTGCCAGCAGAAACCCCCCAGGGGGCCAGTTCTTC	CASRNPPGGQFF	TRBD1	TRBV6-5	TRBJ2-1	few
TGTGCCAGTAGTATTAGTGCAGGGGTGGGCACTGAAGCTTTCTTT	CASSISAGVGTEAFF	-	TRBV19	TRBJ1-1	once
TGTGCCAGCAGTCATGCCGACTGGGAGCATGAGCAGTTCTTC	CASSHADWEHEQFF	-	TRBV5-8	TRBJ2-1	few
TGTGCCAGCAGCGGGGGGAACGGGAGGACAGATACGCAGTATTTT	CASSGGNGRTDTQYF	TRBD2	TRBV5-4	TRBJ2-3	few
TGTGCCAGCAGGGACTCAGATACGCAGTATTTT	CASRDSDTQYF	-	TRBV2	TRBJ2-3	few
TGTGCCTTGGGGGGGGTCAACTATGGCTACACCTTC	CALGGVNYGYTF	-	TRBV28	TRBJ1-2	-
TGTGCCAGCAGCGTCAGGGGATCTAACACTGAAGCTTTCTTT	CASSVRGSNTEAFF	-	TRBV7-3	TRBJ1-1	-
TGCGCCAGCAGCTTGGATACAGGGGGCATATTCGAGCAGTACTTC	CASSLDTGGIFEQYF	TRBD1	TRBV5-1	TRBJ2-7	-
TGCAGCGGGGGACAGCCGAACACTGAAGCTTTCTTT	CSGGQPNTEAFF	TRBD1	TRBV29-1	TRBJ1-1	-
TGTGCCAGCAGCTTAGGGGCCGCTAGCTCCTCTCAGTTCTTC	CASSLGAASSSQFF	-	TRBV7-8	TRBJ2-1	-
TGTGCCAGCAGCTTCCGGGACAGGGATTACGAGCAGTACTTC	CASSFRDRDYEQYF	TRBD1	TRBV7-8	TRBJ2-7	-
TGTGCCAGCAGCCCCTATGTCGGGGGGCCATCCACTTTCTTT	CASSPYVGGPSTFF	-	TRBV5-5	TRBJ1-1	-
TGTGCCAGCATCGGGGACACCGGGGAGCTGTTTTTT	CASIGDTGELFF	-	TRBV7-2	TRBJ2-2	-
TGTGCCAGCAGCTCGGGGGGCTACAATGAGCAGTTCTTC	CASSSGGYNEQFF	TRBD2	TRBV13	TRBJ2-1	-
TGTGCCATCAGTGAGTACGGGACTACTGACAATGAGCAGTTCTTC	CAISEYGTTDNEQFF	TRBD2	TRBV10-3	TRBJ2-1	-
TGTGCCAGTGGTAGCGGGCCATACAATGAGCAGTTCTTC	CASGSGPYNEQFF	TRBD2	TRBV19	TRBJ2-1	-
TGTGCCTGGGGACGGGACAACACGCAGTATTTT	CAWGRDNTQYF	-	TRBV30	TRBJ2-3	once
TGTGCCAGCAGTGGGAGGGGAAACACCATATATTTT	CASSGRGNTIYF	-	TRBV28	TRBJ1-3	once
TGTGCCAGCATTGGGGGGTTGGATCAGCCCCAGCATTTT	CASIGGLDQPQHF	-	TRBV28	TRBJ1-5	-
TGTGCCAGCAGCCCCCTGATGGCCGTTGCAACTAATGAAAAACTGTTTTTT	CASSPLMAVATNEKLFF	-	TRBV9	TRBJ1-4	-
TGTGCCAGCACCGCGCTTGTTGGGGGCCTCAACACCTTC	CASTALVGGLNTF	-	TRBV5-4	TRBJ1-2	-
TGTGCCAGCAGTTACCGAAGGACTGGCGGGAGTCAGCCCCAGCATTTT	CASSYRRTGGSQPQHF	-	TRBV6-5	TRBJ1-5	-
TGTGCCAGCAGTGGTCTAGTGGTTGACAATGAGCAGTTCTTC	CASSGLVVDNEQFF	-	TRBV27	TRBJ2-1	-
TGTGCCAGCAGTGAAGCGGACAGGGTCAGCCAGCCCCAGCATTTT	CASSEADRVSQPQHF	TRBD1	TRBV6-1	TRBJ1-5	-
TGTGCCAGCAGTCTCAATCAGCCCCAGCATTTT	CASSLNQPQHF	-	TRBV2	TRBJ1-5	-
TGCGCCAGCAGCCAAGCATCGAACTACGAGCAGTACTTC	CASSQASNYEQYF	-	TRBV4-1	TRBJ2-7	-
TGTGCCAGCAGCTCCTATCCTGTAGCGGGAGACACCGGGGAGCTGTTTTTT	CASSSYPVAGDTGELFF	TRBD2	TRBV7-2	TRBJ2-2	-
TGTGCCAGCAGTTATCAGGGGTCGAGCGAGCAGTACTTC	CASSYQGSSEQYF	-	TRBV6-5	TRBJ2-7	few
TGTGCCAGCAGACCTATTGAAAGCCCGCAGTATTTT	CASRPIESPQYF	-	TRBV7-8	TRBJ2-3	-
TGTGCCAGCAGCTTTGAGACAGGGTATGGCTACACCTTC	CASSFETGYGYTF	TRBD1	TRBV5-6	TRBJ1-2	-
TGCGCCAGCAGCCAGCGGGACACAGGGGGCGAAGGTGAAAAACTGTTTTTT	CASSQRDTGGEGEKLFF	TRBD1	TRBV4-3	TRBJ1-4	-
TGTGCCAGCAGCGGCGGCGCGGGTCAGGGGGCCAACCAGTACTTC	CASSGGAGQGANQYF	TRBD1	TRBV9	TRBJ2-7	few
TGTGCCAGCAGCTTAGCACGGGGAGAGACCCAGTACTTC	CASSLARGETQYF	-	TRBV7-2	TRBJ2-5	-
TGTGCCAGCAGCTTCGGACAGGGGAGTTCTGGAAACACCATATATTTT	CASSFGQGSSGNTIYF	TRBD1	TRBV11-1	TRBJ1-3	-
TGTGCCAGCAGGTTACTCGGGAACACCGGGGAGCTGTTTTTT	CASRLLGNTGELFF	-	TRBV7-2	TRBJ2-2	-
TGTGCCAGCAGCTTAGCCGGGAGTCATGAGCAGTTCTTC	CASSLAGSHEQFF	-	TRBV7-3	TRBJ2-1	-
TGTGCCACGCAGGACAGGGCAAATCAGCCCCAGCATTTT	CATQDRANQPQHF	TRBD1	TRBV28	TRBJ1-5	-
TGTGCCAGTAGTGCCCGGGACAGGGGGAGTAATGAGCAGTTCTTC	CASSARDRGSNEQFF	TRBD1	TRBV19	TRBJ2-1	few
TGTGCCAGCAGCGTAATCCCGACCCCGCGGGACAGAGGAAACACCATATATTTT	CASSVIPTPRDRGNTIYF	TRBD1	TRBV9	TRBJ1-3	few